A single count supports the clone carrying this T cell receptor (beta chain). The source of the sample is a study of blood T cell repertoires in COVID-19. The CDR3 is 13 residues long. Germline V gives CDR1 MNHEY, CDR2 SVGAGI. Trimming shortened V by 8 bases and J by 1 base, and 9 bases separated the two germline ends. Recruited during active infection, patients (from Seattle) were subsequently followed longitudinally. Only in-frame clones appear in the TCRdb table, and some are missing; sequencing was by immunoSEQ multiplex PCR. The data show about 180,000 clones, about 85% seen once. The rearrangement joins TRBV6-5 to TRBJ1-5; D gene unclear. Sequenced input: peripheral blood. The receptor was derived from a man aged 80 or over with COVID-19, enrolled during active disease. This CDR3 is CASLSVSNQPQHF. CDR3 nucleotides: TGTGCCAGCCTCTCGGTGAGCAATCAGCCCCAGCATTTT.